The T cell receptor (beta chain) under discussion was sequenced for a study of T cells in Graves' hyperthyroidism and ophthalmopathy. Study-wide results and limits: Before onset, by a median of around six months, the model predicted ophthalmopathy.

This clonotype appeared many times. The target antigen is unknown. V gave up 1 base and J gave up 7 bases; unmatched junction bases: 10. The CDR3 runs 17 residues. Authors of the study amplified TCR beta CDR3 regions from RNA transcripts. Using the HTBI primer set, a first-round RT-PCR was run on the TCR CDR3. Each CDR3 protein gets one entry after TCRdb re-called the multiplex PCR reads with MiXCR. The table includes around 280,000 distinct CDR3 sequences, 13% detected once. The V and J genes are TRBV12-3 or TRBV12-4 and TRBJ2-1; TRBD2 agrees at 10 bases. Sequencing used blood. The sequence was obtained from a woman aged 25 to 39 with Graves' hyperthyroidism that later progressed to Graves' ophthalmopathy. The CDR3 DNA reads TGTGCCAGCAGTTTAGTGCTTACTAGCGGGATGGGTAATGAGCAGTTCTTC. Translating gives CASSLVLTSGMGNEQFF.